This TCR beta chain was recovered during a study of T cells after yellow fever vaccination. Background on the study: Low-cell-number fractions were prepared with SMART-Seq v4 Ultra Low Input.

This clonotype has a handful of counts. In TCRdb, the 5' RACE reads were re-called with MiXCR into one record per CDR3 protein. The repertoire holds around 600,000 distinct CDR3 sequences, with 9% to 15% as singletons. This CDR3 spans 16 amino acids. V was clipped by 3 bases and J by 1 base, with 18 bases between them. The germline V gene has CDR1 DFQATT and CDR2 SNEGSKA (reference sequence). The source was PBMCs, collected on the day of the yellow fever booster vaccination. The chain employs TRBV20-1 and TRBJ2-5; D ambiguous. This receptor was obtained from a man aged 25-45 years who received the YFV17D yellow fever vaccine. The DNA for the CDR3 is TGCAGTGCTAGTTCTATTAGTAGGCGGACCCAAGAGACCCAGTACTTC. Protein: CSASSISRRTQETQYF.